This TCR beta chain emerged from a study of blood T cell repertoires in COVID-19. Method: immunoSEQ multiplex PCR; TCRdb's copy keeps in-frame clones and lacks some. Among 140,000 or so clones listed, about 90% were seen once. The CDR3 extends over 15 amino acids. V was shortened by 6 bases and J by 4 bases, with 16 bases between the two germline ends. Germline V gene data show CDR1 as MNHEY and CDR2 as SVGAGI. The sequence was collected from a woman in her forties or fifties with acute or convalescent COVID-19. V gene TRBV6-5 combines with J gene TRBJ2-1; a possible D gene is TRBD2 (5 bases). The source material was peripheral blood. The CDR3, as DNA: TGTGCCAGCAGCTTGTCCAGCGGACTTTACAATGAGCAGTTCTTC. Amino acid sequence: CASSLSSGLYNEQFF.